The 16 T cell receptor beta chains below were found in one sample sequenced in a study of T cell repertoires in cytomegalovirus infection. MiXCR was run by TCRdb on the reads, yielding one entry per CDR3 protein. The table lists roughly 340,000 distinct CDR3 sequences, roughly 29% of them singletons. No antigens are known for them. Sequencing used cultured PBMCs, obtained from culture after CMV antigen stimulation. The receptors stem from a human donor in good health (CMV status not recorded). Some clones in this sample may be carry-over from other donors' samples.

As for this clonotype: A clone one base away is much larger, so this may be a read error. The chain links TRBV7-4 to TRBJ1-3; the D is unclear. CDR1 is SGHVT and CDR2 is SQSDAQ in the germline V gene. This CDR3 contains 15 residues. This CDR3 reads CASSLYEGSGDTIYF. CDR3 bases: TGTGCCAGCAGCTTATATGAAGGGTCTGGAGACACCATATATTTT.

This clonotype was recorded many times. The V and J genes are TRBV6-6 and TRBJ2-5; tentative D call: TRBD1 (5 bases). The CDR3 extends over 15 amino acids. Germline assignment: CDR1 MNHNY and CDR2 SVGAGI (reference sequence). Trimming left V 4 bases short and J 0 bases short, with 12 bases between. As DNA, the CDR3 is TGTGCCAGCAGTTGGGGCACAGGCAACCAAGAGACCCAGTACTTC. Protein product: CASSWGTGNQETQYF.

There are a few counts of this clonotype. The chain links TRBV4-1 to TRBJ1-2; maybe TRBD1 (6 bases). Germline CDR1 reads MGHRA; CDR2 reads YSYEKL. The V end was cut by 3 bases, the J end by 1 base, with 15 bases between. This CDR3 is built from 16 residues. As DNA, the CDR3 is TGCGCCAGCAGCCACCCGACCGGGACACTTAACTATGGCTACACCTTC. It is translated as CASSHPTGTLNYGYTF.

Many counts were recorded for this clonotype. This chain links TRBV19 with TRBJ1-5; perhaps TRBD1 as D (6 bases). The CDR3 length is 14 residues. Trimming pared 3 bases from V and 2 bases from J, leaving 8 bases between. The germline V gene has CDR1 LNHDA and CDR2 SQIVND (reference sequence). The CDR3 DNA reads as TGTGCCAGTAGTATTCAGGGGCGCAATCAGCCCCAGCATTTT. It is translated as CASSIQGRNQPQHF.

This clonotype was seen a few times. The rearrangement links TRBV7-9 to TRBJ2-2, with D possibly matching TRBD1 (5 bases). V was trimmed by 6 bases and J by 1 base, leaving 9 bases between them. Germline CDR1 is SEHNR and CDR2 is FQNEAQ (reference sequence). This CDR3 contains 14 residues. The CDR3 bases are TGTGCCAGCAGAACACAGGAGAACACCGGGGAGCTGTTTTTT. This sequence encodes CASRTQENTGELFF.

This sequence joins TRBV11-2 and TRBJ1-1; no clear D gene. Trimming shortened V by 4 bases and J by 0 bases, and 9 bases separated the two germline ends. Germline V lookup: CDR1 SGHAT, CDR2 FQNNGV. This CDR3 comprises 14 residues. CDR3 bases: TGTGCCAGCAGCTCCCGGGCGTTGAACACTGAAGCTTTCTTT. Translated: CASSSRALNTEAFF. Filled out from reference TRBV11-2 and TRBJ1-1, the complete variable domain reads EAGVAQSPRYKIIEKRQSVAFWCNPISGHATLYWYQQILGQGPKLLIQFQNNGVVDDSQLPKDRFSAERLKGVDSTLKIQPAKLEDSAVYLCASSSRALNTEAFFGQGTRLTVV.

CDR3 nucleotide sequence: TGTGCCAGCAGTTACTCTTCCCGCGGGAGCAACAATGAGCAGTTCTTC. The encoded protein is CASSYSSRGSNNEQFF. The chain couples TRBV6-2 or TRBV6-3 to TRBJ2-1, with 7 bases lining up with TRBD2. V trimming: 0 bases; J trimming: 5 bases; junction bases outside the gene matches: 7. The CDR3 runs 16 residues. Germline CDR1 is MNHEY and CDR2 is SVGEGT.

This chain links TRBV28 with TRBJ2-1, with 11 bases identical to TRBD2. The CDR3 sequence is 14 residues long. V was clipped by 7 bases and J by 5 bases; unmatched bases: 4. From germline, CDR1 is MDHEN and CDR2 SYDVKM. As DNA, the CDR3 is TGTGCCAGCATTGGGACTAGCGGCCACAATGAGCAGTTCTTC. The encoded protein is CASIGTSGHNEQFF.

This clonotype is a singleton in its sample. This chain uses TRBV5-6 with TRBJ1-5; 8 nucleotides align to TRBD1. The germline CDR1 and CDR2 sequences are SGHDT and YYEEEE. The CDR3 covers 16 residues. V lost 2 bases to trimming and J lost 0 bases; unmatched junction nucleotides: 4. This chain's CDR3 is CASSLIGQGSNQPQHF. CDR3 DNA sequence: TGTGCCAGCAGCTTAATAGGACAGGGTAGCAATCAGCCCCAGCATTTT.

This CDR3 reads CASSALGTESTEAFF. Here the CDR3 DNA reads TGCGCCAGCAGCGCCCTCGGGACAGAGTCTACTGAAGCTTTCTTT. This sequence joins TRBV5-1 and TRBJ1-1; 7 nucleotides align to TRBD1. The CDR3 covers 15 residues. Germline V CDR1 and CDR2: SGHRS, YFSETQ. V was clipped by 4 bases and J by 5 bases; unmatched bases: 11.

This clonotype was seen a few times. J is TRBJ1-1 and V is TRBV7-6; no clear D gene. Trimming stripped 6 bases from V and 8 bases from J, with 16 bases between. Germline V gene data show CDR1 as SGHVS and CDR2 as FNYEAQ. The CDR3 is 13 residues long. The CDR3 bases are TGTGCCAGCAGGTCAGGCAGGTCTGGGGAAGCTTTCTTT. Translating it yields CASRSGRSGEAFF.

This chain joins TRBV6-2 or TRBV6-3 and TRBJ1-1; 9 positions agree with TRBD1. This CDR3 has 14 residues. The V and J ends lost 7 bases and 6 bases, in that order; junction bases with no gene match: 9. Germline V CDR1 and CDR2: MNHEY, SVGEGT. The CDR3 nucleotides read TGTGCCAGCACCAATAGAAGGACAGGGGCTGAAGCTTTCTTT. Protein: CASTNRRTGAEAFF.

This clonotype appeared a few times. This chain connects TRBV5-5 to TRBJ1-2; weak D call: TRBD1 (5 bases). The CDR3 spans 16 residues. Trimming cost V 0 bases and J 4 bases, with 16 bases left between them. Per germline, CDR1 SGHKS and CDR2 YYEKEE (reference sequence). The CDR3 nucleotides are TGTGCCAGCAGCTTGGCCGCGACAGCTGGAGGCTATGGCTACACCTTC. Its protein is CASSLAATAGGYGYTF.

This clonotype came up a few times. The V gene is TRBV7-2, the J gene TRBJ2-7; 9 bases map to TRBD1. Germline CDR1 reads SGHTA; CDR2 reads FQGNSA. The CDR3 is 16 amino acids. The J segment lost 3 bases and the V segment lost 3 bases, leaving 9 bases of the junction unmatched. CDR3 nucleotides: TGTGCCAGCAGCTTGGGCTCGGGACAGGGTAACTACGAGCAGTACTTC. Protein: CASSLGSGQGNYEQYF.

This clonotype was seen more than once but under ten times. V usage is TRBV9 and J usage is TRBJ1-2; 7 nucleotides align to TRBD1. The CDR3 consists of 13 residues. Germline CDR1 reads SGDLS; CDR2 reads YYNGEE. The V segment lost 0 bases and the J segment 4 bases; nucleotides outside the gene matches: 0. CDR3 in amino acids: CASSVDRGYGYTF. The CDR3 DNA is TGTGCCAGCAGCGTAGACAGGGGCTATGGCTACACCTTC.

V and J are TRBV12-3 or TRBV12-4 and TRBJ2-7; either TRBD1 or TRBD2 may fit D (6 bases each). The V gene lost 3 bases and the J gene lost 6 bases, with 15 bases spanning the gap. There are 14 residues in the CDR3. In DNA form, the CDR3 reads TGTGCCAGCAGTTTGCTCAGGGGAGGCTTCGAGCAGTACTTC. Translation: CASSLLRGGFEQYF.